Following are 23 T cell receptor beta chains from one sample sequenced in a study of somatic mutations in cytotoxic T cells in rheumatoid arthritis. Measured with immunoSEQ multiplex PCR; TCRdb has only the in-frame clones, and not every one. The sample holds several thousand clones, about 70% seen once. Sequenced input: CD8+ T cells sorted from blood. The receptors stem from an adult with rheumatoid arthritis.

The sample holds a few counts of this clone. V is TRBV25-1 and J is TRBJ2-7; D gene uncertain. The germline V gene encodes CDR1 MGHDK and CDR2 SYGVNS. The CDR3 consists of 13 residues. The CDR3 coding sequence is TGTGCTACCCAGGACGGCTACTCCTACGAGCAGTACTTC. Amino acid sequence: CATQDGYSYEQYF.

This clone has only a few counts. J is TRBJ2-7 and V is TRBV30, with D perhaps assigned TRBD1 or TRBD2 (5 bases each). The CDR3 totals 12 residues. The V gene's germline CDR1 is GTSNPN and CDR2 SVGIG (reference sequence). The V and J ends lost 3 bases and 5 bases respectively, with 11 bases between them. CDR3 sequence: CAWSPKGHEQYF. In DNA form, the CDR3 reads TGTGCCTGGAGCCCAAAGGGACACGAGCAGTACTTC.

This clone was found a few times. The chain carries TRBV6-5 and TRBJ1-2; 9 bases agree with TRBD1. Per germline, CDR1 MNHEY and CDR2 SVGAGI. The V segment lost 5 bases and the J segment 5 bases; nucleotides outside the gene matches: 6. The CDR3 is 14 amino acids. The CDR3 reads CASSRQGGMYGYTF. The DNA for the CDR3 is TGTGCCAGCAGTAGACAGGGGGGAATGTATGGCTACACCTTC.

This clone has more than one count but fewer than ten. The rearrangement links TRBV19 to TRBJ1-1; TRBD1 might be the D (6 bases). The CDR3 consists of 14 residues. Germline V gene sequence: CDR1 LNHDA, CDR2 SQIVND (reference sequence). Trimming left V 9 bases short and J 1 base short, with 15 bases between. The CDR3 nucleotides read TGTGCCAGCGAAATGGGACATACGAACACTGAAGCTTTCTTT. Protein: CASEMGHTNTEAFF.

This chain connects TRBV7-8 to TRBJ1-6, with D uncertain. The V gene's germline CDR1 is SGHVS and CDR2 FQNEAQ. V was trimmed by 4 bases and J by 0 bases, leaving 7 bases between them. The CDR3 sequence is 15 residues long. The DNA of the CDR3 is TGTGCCAGCAGCTCCGGTAGCTCCTATAATTCACCCCTCCACTTT. It specifies CASSSGSSYNSPLHF.

In its sample, this clone was seen a few times. The chain is built from TRBV7-2 and TRBJ2-7; no firm D call. CDR1 is SGHTA and CDR2 is FQGNSA in the germline V gene. Trimming removed 1 base at V and 3 bases at J, with 7 bases between. The CDR3 totals 13 residues. The CDR3 region has the DNA TGTGCCAGCAGCTTAGTGTCGGGCTACGAGCAGTACTTC. The encoded protein is CASSLVSGYEQYF.

The rearrangement uses TRBV5-1 and TRBJ2-7, with 8 bases matching TRBD1. Germline CDR1 and CDR2: SGHRS and YFSETQ. V gave up 1 base and J gave up 0 bases; unmatched junction bases: 3. This CDR3 comprises 15 residues. CDR3 DNA: TGCGCCAGCAGCTTGCAACAGGGGGGCTCCTACGAGCAGTACTTC. It translates to CASSLQQGGSYEQYF.

CDR3: CASSLSRDSSYEQYF. The CDR3, as DNA: TGTGCCAGCAGTTTGTCCCGGGACAGCTCCTACGAGCAGTACTTC. This rearrangement joins TRBV28 to TRBJ2-7; TRBD1 matches at 7 bases. The CDR3 contains 15 residues. J lost 0 bases, V lost 3 bases, and 5 bases had no gene match. CDR1 and CDR2 (germline): MDHEN, SYDVKM.

The chain links TRBV2 to TRBJ1-1; no definite D call. The V gene lost 2 bases and the J gene lost 5 bases, with 9 bases spanning the gap. In germline, CDR1 is SNHLY, CDR2 FYNNEI. The CDR3 contains 13 residues. CDR3 amino acids: CASSELRGTEAFF. DNA for the CDR3: TGTGCCAGCAGTGAATTGAGAGGGACTGAAGCTTTCTTT. Based on the CDR3 plus reference TRBV2 and TRBJ1-1, the full variable domain is EPEVTQTPSHQVTQMGQEVILRCVPISNHLYFYWYRQILGQKVEFLVSFYNNEISEKSEIFDDQFSVERPDGSNFTLKIRSTKLEDSAMYFCASSELRGTEAFFGQGTRLTVV.

The CDR3 protein is CASSGDRGRYEQYF. CDR3 sequence (DNA): TGTGCCAGCAGTGGGGACAGGGGCCGATACGAGCAGTACTTC. The rearrangement uses TRBV2 and TRBJ2-5; 10 bases agree with TRBD1. The better agreement between TRBJ2-7 and the DNA end casts doubt on the J call. The CDR3 loop spans 14 amino acids. CDR1 SNHLY and CDR2 FYNNEI come from the germline V gene.

This clone was seen a handful of times. The chain combines TRBV29-1 with TRBJ1-1; D ambiguous. This CDR3 has 12 amino acids. Germline V gene lookup returns CDR1 SQVTM and CDR2 ANQGSEA. The V gene lost 4 bases and the J gene lost 1 base, with 7 bases spanning the gap. The CDR3 is CSVARENTEAFF. In DNA form, the CDR3 reads TGCAGCGTTGCACGGGAGAACACTGAAGCTTTCTTT. Based on the CDR3 plus reference TRBV29-1 and TRBJ1-1, the full variable domain is SAVISQKPSRDICQRGTSLTIQCQVDSQVTMMFWYRQQPGQSLTLIATANQGSEATYESGFVIDKFPISRPNLTFSTLTVSNMSPEDSSIYLCSVARENTEAFFGQGTRLTVV.

The CDR3 region has the DNA TGTGCCAGCAGCTCATGGATCGGAGAGACCCAGTACTTC. This sequence encodes CASSSWIGETQYF. The chain uses TRBV5-6 and TRBJ2-5; no definite D call. The V end lost 3 bases, the J end lost 4 bases, and 10 bases lay between the germline ends. The CDR3 runs to 13 residues. The germline V gene has CDR1 SGHDT and CDR2 YYEEEE. Supplemented by reference TRBV5-6 and TRBJ2-5, the full variable domain reads DAGVTQSPTHLIKTRGQQVTLRCSPKSGHDTVSWYQQALGQGPQFIFQYYEEEERQRGNFPDRFSGHQFPNYSSELNVNALLLGDSALYLCASSSWIGETQYFGPGTRLLVL.

The gene calls are TRBV4-1 and TRBJ2-7, with a possible D match to TRBD1 (5 bases). V was cut by 4 bases and J by 1 base, with 17 bases left in between. In germline, CDR1 is MGHRA, CDR2 YSYEKL. The CDR3 length is 16 residues. CDR3 amino acids: CASSPSQGIGSYEQYF. The CDR3 DNA sequence: TGCGCCAGCAGCCCGTCCCAGGGAATAGGGTCCTACGAGCAGTACTTC.

This chain connects TRBV29-1 to TRBJ1-4; weak D call: TRBD1 (5 bases). The CDR3 has 11 residues. The V end was cut by 7 bases, the J end by 8 bases, with 11 bases between. CDR1 is SQVTM, CDR2 ANQGSEA, per germline. CDR3 residues: CSARRGEKLFF. In DNA, the CDR3 is TGCAGCGCGAGACGGGGCGAAAAACTGTTTTTT.

This chain joins TRBV6-1 and TRBJ2-1; no firm D call. The germline V gene encodes CDR1 MNHNS and CDR2 SASEGT. Trimming cost V 5 bases and J 9 bases, with 14 bases left between them. This CDR3 has 13 residues. The CDR3 region is CASSTGPWGEQFF. Written as DNA, the CDR3 is TGTGCCAGCAGTACCGGACCGTGGGGTGAGCAGTTCTTC.

The chain is built from TRBV10-2 and TRBJ1-1; no definite D call. CDR1 and CDR2 (germline): WSHSY, SAAADI. V was pared by 3 bases and J by 1 base, with 15 bases between. There are 16 residues in the CDR3. CDR3: CASSDKVVDRNTEAFF. In DNA, the CDR3 is TGCGCCAGCAGTGATAAGGTTGTAGACCGGAACACTGAAGCTTTCTTT.

This clone ranks as large. This sequence joins TRBV4-2 and TRBJ2-7; a possible D gene is TRBD2 (6 bases). CDR1 is LGHNA, CDR2 YNFKEQ, per germline. With 0 bases removed from V and 5 bases from J, the gap between germline ends came to 14 bases. The CDR3 runs 15 residues. CDR3 DNA sequence: TGTGCCAGCAGCCAAGATCCAGGGAGGATGGACGAGCAGTACTTC. Its protein is CASSQDPGRMDEQYF.

CDR3 amino acids: CASSIGGDRGNNQPQHF. CDR3 in DNA: TGTGCCAGTAGTATAGGAGGGGACAGGGGGAACAATCAGCCCCAGCATTTT. The rearrangement joins TRBV19 to TRBJ1-5; 11 nucleotides line up with TRBD1. Per the germline V gene, CDR1 is LNHDA and CDR2 is SQIVND (reference sequence). The V gene end was trimmed by 1 base and the J gene end by 3 bases; junction bases not matched to a gene: 5. The CDR3 has 17 residues. The entire variable domain, with the rest obtained from reference TRBV19 and TRBJ1-5, is as follows: DGGITQSPKYLFRKEGQNVTLSCEQNLNHDAMYWYRQDPGQGLRLIYYSQIVNDFQKGDIAEGYSVSREKKESFPLTVTSAQKNPTAFYLCASSIGGDRGNNQPQHFGDGTRLSIL.

The chain joins TRBV7-2 to TRBJ1-1, with 9 nucleotides matching TRBD1. The germline V gene has CDR1 SGHTA and CDR2 FQGNSA. Trimming removed 6 bases from V and 2 bases from J; junction bases left unmatched: 7. This CDR3 has 15 amino acids. This CDR3 reads CASRPMTGGNTEAFF. DNA for the CDR3: TGTGCCAGCAGACCGATGACAGGGGGAAACACTGAAGCTTTCTTT.

This rearrangement joins TRBV23-1 to TRBJ2-4; TRBD1 might be the D (6 bases). TRBV23-1 is marked as an open reading frame, function uncertain. Trimming left V 0 bases short and J 0 bases short, with 12 bases between. The CDR3 is 17 residues long. CDR3 in DNA: TGCGCCAGCAGTCAATCAGGGACACACTTAGCCAAAAACATTCAGTACTTC. Amino acid sequence: CASSQSGTHLAKNIQYF.

This sequence joins TRBV11-2 and TRBJ2-7, with 7 bases that match TRBD2. CDR1 is SGHAT and CDR2 is FQNNGV in the germline V gene. CDR3 length: 15 amino acids. V lost 1 base, J lost 5 bases, and 8 bases stayed unmatched. The CDR3 DNA sequence: TGTGCCAGCAGCTTAGGTAAACTAGCGTTCAACGAGCAGTACTTC. Protein sequence: CASSLGKLAFNEQYF.

The V and J genes are TRBV29-1 and TRBJ2-2, with 12 nucleotides matching TRBD2. Trimming removed 7 bases from V and 8 bases from J; junction bases left unmatched: 8. This CDR3 contains 14 residues. The germline gives CDR1 SQVTM, CDR2 ANQGSEA. The CDR3: CSALLAGGGGELFF. In DNA form, the CDR3 reads TGCAGCGCCCTACTAGCGGGAGGCGGTGGGGAGCTGTTTTTT.

V and J are TRBV5-6 and TRBJ1-2; a weak D match, TRBD1 (6 bases). CDR1 is SGHDT, CDR2 YYEEEE, per germline. V was cut by 2 bases and J by 1 base, with 6 bases left in between. This CDR3 is built from 13 residues. In nucleotides, the CDR3 is TGTGCCAGCAGCTTACAGGGTAACTATGGCTACACCTTC. Amino acids: CASSLQGNYGYTF.